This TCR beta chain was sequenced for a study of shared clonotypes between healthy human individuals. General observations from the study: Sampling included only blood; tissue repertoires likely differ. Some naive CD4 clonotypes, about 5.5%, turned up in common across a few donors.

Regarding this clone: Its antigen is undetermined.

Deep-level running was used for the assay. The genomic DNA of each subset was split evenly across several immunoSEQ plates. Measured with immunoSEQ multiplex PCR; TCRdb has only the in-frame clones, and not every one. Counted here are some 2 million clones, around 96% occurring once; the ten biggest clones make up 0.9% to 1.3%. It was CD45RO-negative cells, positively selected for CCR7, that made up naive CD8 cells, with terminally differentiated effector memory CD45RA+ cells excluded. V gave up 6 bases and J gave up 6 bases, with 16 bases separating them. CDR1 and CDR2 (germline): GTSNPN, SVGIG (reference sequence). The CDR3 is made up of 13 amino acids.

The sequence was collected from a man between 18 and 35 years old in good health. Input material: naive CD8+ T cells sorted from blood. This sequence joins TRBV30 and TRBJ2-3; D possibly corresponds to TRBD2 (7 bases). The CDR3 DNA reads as TGTGCCTGCTCGGGGGGCTGGGGGGATACGCAGTATTTT. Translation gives CACSGGWGDTQYF.